This T cell receptor (beta chain) derives from a study of blood T cell repertoires in COVID-19 (TCRdb year 2020). Regarding the complete study: Samples covering the acute and convalescent phases of COVID-19 were provided by collaborators in the United States, Italy and Spain. The prospective study material was composed of cDNA or gDNA derived from T cells, B-cell-depleted T cells, or PBMCs. Deeply sampled blood TCRbeta repertoires from subjects exposed to, actively infected with, or recovered from COVID-19 were included in the dataset. A freely available public database, intended as a resource for researchers studying the immune response to SARS-CoV-2, is where the repertoires were released. Samples were obtained from the ongoing ImmuneRACE study (first 160 participants) and from 1,254 subjects provided by 6 global collaborators. Nearly every sample came with metadata listing a de-identified subject ID, COVID-19 status, age in years and sex. Where available, HLA class I and class II types were obtained from metadata supplied by the sample provider rather than from assay-based typing.

Details on this clone: Its antigen is currently not known. Qualities for individual bases were not recorded, and no much larger clone is one base off.

Each collaborating institution followed its own protocols to collect whole blood in K2EDTA tubes. Collaborator samples were shipped for TCRbeta analysis as frozen whole blood, isolated PBMCs, or DNA extracted from either sample type. What the research found in general, with its limitations: Clinical and demographic metadata were provided uncurated, with the amount varying by source and participant.

TCRbeta CDR3 regions were amplified from genomic DNA using the immunoSEQ Assay, a bias-controlled multiplex PCR. Per the authors' processing: The number of nucleated cells in each sample was estimated from the amplification of reference gene primers within the assay. Sequence reads were collapsed and filtered to measure the absolute abundance of every unique TCRbeta CDR3 rearrangement. Productive Simpson clonality was computed per sample as the square root of Simpson's diversity index over productive rearrangements. Drawn from immuneACCESS, this table holds only the in-frame rearrangements with V and J called that TCRdb kept. Clones are partly lost; checked studies trace under half to an unresolved V gene and leave the rest unexplained. V and J calls and clone size come straight from that table; D and trimming were deduced from the DNA. The sample contains 470,000 or so clones, about 89% of them found a single time. The top ten clones comprise roughly 4% of the sample.

Input material: peripheral blood. This TCR was sampled from a woman aged 30 to 39 with acute or convalescent COVID-19.

The CDR3 protein sequence reads: CAKFQGNYNSPLHF. In nucleotides, the sequence is TGTGCCAAATTCCAGGGTAACTATAATTCACCCCTCCACTTT. Recombination joined TRBV27 with TRBJ1-6; the D gene is perhaps TRBD1, from 5 matching bases. The CDR3 holds 14 amino acids from the cysteine to the phenylalanine. Here the CDR3 DNA is all that survives: 42 bases in frame from base 1. V loses 10 bases, J loses 3 bases, and the germline ends lie 13 bases apart. From a lookup of the germline V gene (reference sequence), CDR1 and CDR2 are MNHEY and SMNVEV.